Detailed here is one T cell receptor beta chain. The antigen it recognizes is unknown. Base-call qualities are not available, and no considerably larger clone is one nucleotide away. The library was obtained by the immunoSEQ multiplex PCR assay. Held by TCRdb, this immuneACCESS table contains in-frame sequences only and omits some clones. Under half of the omission traces to an unresolved V gene where checked; the cause of the rest is unknown. This sample lists tens of thousands of clones; about 92% were detected once. 0.41% of the sample is taken by the ten largest. This sample is part of a study of technical replicates of blood from a handful of donors (dated 2017 in TCRdb). V sheds 8 bases and J sheds 1 base, leaving 12 bases between their ends. There are 13 amino acids in the CDR3, from cysteine to phenylalanine inclusive. CDR3 DNA is the only sequence kept; it has 39 bases, read in frame from the first base. Sequences SEHNR (CDR1) and FQNEAQ (CDR2) are obtained from the germline V gene (reference sequence).

What was sequenced was T cells isolated from PBMCs. The sequence links TRBV7-9 to TRBJ2-7, with a tentative D gene TRBD2 over 5 matching bases. The TCR sequence derives from a human donor in good health. The CDR3 region reads CASVLATSYEQYF. DNA sequence: TGTGCCAGCGTCCTAGCAACGTCCTACGAGCAGTACTTC.